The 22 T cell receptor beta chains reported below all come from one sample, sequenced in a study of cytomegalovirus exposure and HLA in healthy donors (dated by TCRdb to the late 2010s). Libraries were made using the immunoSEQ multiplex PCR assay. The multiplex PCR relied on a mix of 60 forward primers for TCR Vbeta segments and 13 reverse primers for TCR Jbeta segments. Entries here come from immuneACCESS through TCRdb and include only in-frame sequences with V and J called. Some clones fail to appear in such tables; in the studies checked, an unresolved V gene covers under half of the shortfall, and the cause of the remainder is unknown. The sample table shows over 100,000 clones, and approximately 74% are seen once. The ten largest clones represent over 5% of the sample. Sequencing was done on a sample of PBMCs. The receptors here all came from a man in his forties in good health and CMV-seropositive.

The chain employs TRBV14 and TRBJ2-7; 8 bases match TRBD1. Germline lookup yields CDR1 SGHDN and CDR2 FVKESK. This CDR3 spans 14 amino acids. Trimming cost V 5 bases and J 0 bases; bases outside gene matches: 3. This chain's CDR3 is CASSWTGSSYEQYF. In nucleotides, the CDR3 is TGTGCCAGCAGCTGGACAGGGAGCTCCTACGAGCAGTACTTC.

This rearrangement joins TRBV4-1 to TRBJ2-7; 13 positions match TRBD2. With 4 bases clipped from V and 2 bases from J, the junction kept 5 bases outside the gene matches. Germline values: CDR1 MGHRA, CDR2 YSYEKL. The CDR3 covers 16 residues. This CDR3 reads CASSRLGLAGTYEQYF. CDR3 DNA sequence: TGCGCCAGCAGCCGATTGGGACTAGCGGGAACCTACGAGCAGTACTTC.

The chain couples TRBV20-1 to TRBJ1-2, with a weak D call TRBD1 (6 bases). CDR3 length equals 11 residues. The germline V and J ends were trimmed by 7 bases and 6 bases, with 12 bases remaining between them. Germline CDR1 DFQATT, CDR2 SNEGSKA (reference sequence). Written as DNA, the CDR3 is TGCAGTGTTCGACCAGGGGATGGCTACACCTTC. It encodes CSVRPGDGYTF.

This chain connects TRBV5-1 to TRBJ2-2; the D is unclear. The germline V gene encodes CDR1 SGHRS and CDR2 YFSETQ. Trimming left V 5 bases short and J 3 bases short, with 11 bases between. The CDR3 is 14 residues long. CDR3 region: CASRAFTDTGELFF. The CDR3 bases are TGCGCCAGCAGGGCTTTCACAGACACCGGGGAGCTGTTTTTT.

CDR3 sequence reads: CASSLKGSYEQYF. The CDR3 nucleotides are TGTGCCAGCAGCTTAAAGGGGTCCTACGAGCAGTACTTC. This sequence joins TRBV13 and TRBJ2-7, with a possible D match to TRBD1 (5 bases). The germline V and J ends were trimmed by 2 bases and 1 base, with 6 bases remaining between them. The CDR3 totals 13 residues. CDR1 and CDR2 (germline): PRHDT, FYEKMQ (reference sequence).

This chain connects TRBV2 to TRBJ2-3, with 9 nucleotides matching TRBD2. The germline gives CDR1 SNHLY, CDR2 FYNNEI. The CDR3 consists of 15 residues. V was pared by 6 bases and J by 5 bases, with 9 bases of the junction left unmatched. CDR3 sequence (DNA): TGTGCCAGCAGCCCGGGACTAGCCCAACGAGATACGCAGTATTTT. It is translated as CASSPGLAQRDTQYF.

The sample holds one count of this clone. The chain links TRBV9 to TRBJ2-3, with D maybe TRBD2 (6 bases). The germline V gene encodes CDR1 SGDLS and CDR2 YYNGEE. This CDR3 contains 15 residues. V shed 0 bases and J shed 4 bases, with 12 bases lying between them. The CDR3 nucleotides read TGTGCCAGCAGCGTAGCGGGACTCGTCTCAGATACGCAGTATTTT. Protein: CASSVAGLVSDTQYF.

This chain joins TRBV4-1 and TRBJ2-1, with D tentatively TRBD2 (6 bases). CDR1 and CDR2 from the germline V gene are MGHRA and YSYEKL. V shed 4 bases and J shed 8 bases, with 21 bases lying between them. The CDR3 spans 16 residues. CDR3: CASSLGFGGRQDEQFF. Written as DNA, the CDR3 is TGCGCCAGCAGCCTAGGCTTCGGGGGACGGCAAGATGAGCAGTTCTTC.

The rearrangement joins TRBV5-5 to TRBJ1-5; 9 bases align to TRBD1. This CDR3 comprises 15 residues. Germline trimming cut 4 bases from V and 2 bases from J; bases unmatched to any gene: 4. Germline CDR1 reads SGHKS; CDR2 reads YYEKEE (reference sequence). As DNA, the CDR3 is TGTGCCAGCAGCAGGACAGGGGTAGGCAATCAGCCCCAGCATTTT. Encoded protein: CASSRTGVGNQPQHF.

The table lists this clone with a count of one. This CDR3 is CASSLEGDGNEQYF. CDR3 nucleotide sequence: TGTGCCAGCAGCTTAGAAGGGGATGGGAACGAGCAGTACTTC. This chain links TRBV7-7 with TRBJ2-7; possible D gene TRBD1, 5 bases. The CDR3 runs 14 residues. Germline V gene lookup returns CDR1 SSHAT and CDR2 FNYEAQ (reference sequence). The V end was cut by 1 base, the J end by 5 bases, with 12 bases between.

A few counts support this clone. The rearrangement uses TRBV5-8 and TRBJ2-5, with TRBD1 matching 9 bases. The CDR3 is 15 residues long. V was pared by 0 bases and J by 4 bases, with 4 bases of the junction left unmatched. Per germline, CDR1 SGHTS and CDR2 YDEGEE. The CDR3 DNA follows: TGTGCCAGCAGCTTGGCGGGACAGGGTGGAGAGACCCAGTACTTC. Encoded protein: CASSLAGQGGETQYF.

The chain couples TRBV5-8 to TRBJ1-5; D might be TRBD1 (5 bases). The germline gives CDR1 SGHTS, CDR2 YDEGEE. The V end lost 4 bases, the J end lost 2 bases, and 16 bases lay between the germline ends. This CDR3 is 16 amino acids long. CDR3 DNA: TGTGCCAGCAGCCCTGGGACGGGGGGTGGCAATCAGCCCCAGCATTTT. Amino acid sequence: CASSPGTGGGNQPQHF.

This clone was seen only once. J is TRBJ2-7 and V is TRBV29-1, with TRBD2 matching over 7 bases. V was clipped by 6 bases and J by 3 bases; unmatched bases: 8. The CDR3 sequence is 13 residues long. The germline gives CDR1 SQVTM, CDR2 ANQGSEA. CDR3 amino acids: CSVGGGPGYEQYF. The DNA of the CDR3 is TGCAGCGTCGGGGGAGGGCCGGGCTACGAGCAGTACTTC.

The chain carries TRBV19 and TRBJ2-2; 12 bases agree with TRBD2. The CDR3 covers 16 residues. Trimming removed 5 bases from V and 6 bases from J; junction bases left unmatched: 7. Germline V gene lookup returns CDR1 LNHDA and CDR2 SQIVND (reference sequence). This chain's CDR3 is CASSRRTSGAPGELFF. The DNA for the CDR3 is TGTGCCAGTAGTCGTCGGACTAGCGGGGCGCCCGGGGAGCTGTTTTTT.

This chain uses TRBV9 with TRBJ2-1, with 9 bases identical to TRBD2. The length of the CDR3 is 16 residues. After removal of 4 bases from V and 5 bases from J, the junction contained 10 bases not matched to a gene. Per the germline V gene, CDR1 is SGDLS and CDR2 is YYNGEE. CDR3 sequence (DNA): TGTGCCAGCAGCCCGCCTAGGGCGGGAGGGCACAATGAGCAGTTCTTC. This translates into CASSPPRAGGHNEQFF.

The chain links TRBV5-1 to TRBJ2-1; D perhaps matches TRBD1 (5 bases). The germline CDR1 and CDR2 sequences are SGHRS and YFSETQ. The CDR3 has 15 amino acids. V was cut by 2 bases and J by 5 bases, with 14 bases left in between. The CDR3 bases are TGCGCCAGCAGCTTTGTGCTGGACAATAACAATGAGCAGTTCTTC. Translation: CASSFVLDNNNEQFF. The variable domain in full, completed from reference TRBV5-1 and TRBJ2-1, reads KAGVTQTPRYLIKTRGQQVTLSCSPISGHRSVSWYQQTPGQGLQFLFEYFSETQRNKGNFPGRFSGRQFSNSRSEMNVSTLELGDSALYLCASSFVLDNNNEQFFGPGTRLTVL.

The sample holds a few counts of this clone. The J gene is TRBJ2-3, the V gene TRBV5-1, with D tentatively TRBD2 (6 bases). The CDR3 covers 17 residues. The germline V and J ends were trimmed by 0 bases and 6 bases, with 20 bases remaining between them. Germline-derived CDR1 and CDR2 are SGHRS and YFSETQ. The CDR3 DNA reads TGCGCCAGCAGCTTGGATATTCCGGGAGCTAGACTGGATACGCAGTATTTT. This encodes CASSLDIPGARLDTQYF.

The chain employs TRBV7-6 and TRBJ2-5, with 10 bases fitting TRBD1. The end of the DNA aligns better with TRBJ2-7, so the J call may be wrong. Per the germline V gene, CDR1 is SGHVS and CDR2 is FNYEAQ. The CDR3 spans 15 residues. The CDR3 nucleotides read TGTGCCAGCAGCTTAGGAGGGGACAGGGGTTACGAGCAGTACTTC. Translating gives CASSLGGDRGYEQYF.

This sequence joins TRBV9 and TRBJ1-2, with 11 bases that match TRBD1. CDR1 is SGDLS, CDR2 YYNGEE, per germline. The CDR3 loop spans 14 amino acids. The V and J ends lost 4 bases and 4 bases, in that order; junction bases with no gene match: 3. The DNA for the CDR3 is TGTGCCAGCAGCTACGGACAGGGGGCCTATGGCTACACCTTC. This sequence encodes CASSYGQGAYGYTF.

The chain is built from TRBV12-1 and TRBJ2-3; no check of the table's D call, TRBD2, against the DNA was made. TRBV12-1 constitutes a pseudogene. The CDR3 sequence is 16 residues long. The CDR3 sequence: CASSILSGGETDTQYF. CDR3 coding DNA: TGTGCCAGCAGCATCCTTAGCGGGGGGGAGACAGATACGCAGTATTTT.

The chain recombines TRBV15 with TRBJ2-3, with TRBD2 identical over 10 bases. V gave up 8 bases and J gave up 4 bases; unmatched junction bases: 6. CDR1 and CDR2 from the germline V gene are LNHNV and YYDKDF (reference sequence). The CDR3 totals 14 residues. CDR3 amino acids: CATEASGRADTQYF. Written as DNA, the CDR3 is TGTGCCACCGAGGCTAGCGGGAGAGCAGATACGCAGTATTTT.

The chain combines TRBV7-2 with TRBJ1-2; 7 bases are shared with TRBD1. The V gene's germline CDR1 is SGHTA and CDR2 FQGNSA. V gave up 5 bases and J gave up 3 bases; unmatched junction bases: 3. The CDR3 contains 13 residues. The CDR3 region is CASSLDRDYGYTF. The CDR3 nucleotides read TGTGCCAGCAGCCTAGACAGGGACTATGGCTACACCTTC.